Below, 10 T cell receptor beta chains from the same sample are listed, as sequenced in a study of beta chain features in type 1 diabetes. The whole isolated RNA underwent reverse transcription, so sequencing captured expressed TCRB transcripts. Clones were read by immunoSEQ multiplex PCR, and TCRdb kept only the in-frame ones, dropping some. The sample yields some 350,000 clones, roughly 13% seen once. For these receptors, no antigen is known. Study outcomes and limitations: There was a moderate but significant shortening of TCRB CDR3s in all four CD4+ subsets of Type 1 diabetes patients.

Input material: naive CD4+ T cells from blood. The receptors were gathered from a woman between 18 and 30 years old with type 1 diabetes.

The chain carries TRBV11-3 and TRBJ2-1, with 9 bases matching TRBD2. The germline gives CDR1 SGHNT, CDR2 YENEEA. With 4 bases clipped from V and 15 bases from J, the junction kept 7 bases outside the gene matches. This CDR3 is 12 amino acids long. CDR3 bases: TGTGCCAGCAGCTCCCCCGGCGGGAGGGCGTTCTTC. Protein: CASSSPGGRAFF.

Written as DNA, the CDR3 is TGTGCCAGCAGCAGGCCAAAATCCGGGGAGCTGTTTTTT. This encodes CASSRPKSGELFF. The J gene is TRBJ2-2, the V gene TRBV6-5; D is unclear. The germline V gene encodes CDR1 MNHEY and CDR2 SVGAGI. This CDR3 spans 13 amino acids. Trimming removed 6 bases at V and 6 bases at J, with 11 bases between.

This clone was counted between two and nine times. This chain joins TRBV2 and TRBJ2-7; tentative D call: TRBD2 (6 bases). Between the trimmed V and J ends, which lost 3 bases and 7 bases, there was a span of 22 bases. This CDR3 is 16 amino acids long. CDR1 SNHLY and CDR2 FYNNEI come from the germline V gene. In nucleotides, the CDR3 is TGTGCCAGCAGTGAGGGGAGGCAGCCCTCGGTTAAAGAGCAGTACTTC. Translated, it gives CASSEGRQPSVKEQYF.

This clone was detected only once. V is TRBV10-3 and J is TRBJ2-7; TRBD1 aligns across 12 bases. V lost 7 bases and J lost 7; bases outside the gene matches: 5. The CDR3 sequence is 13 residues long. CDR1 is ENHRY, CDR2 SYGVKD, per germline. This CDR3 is CAIKGQGAREQYF. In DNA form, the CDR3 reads TGTGCCATCAAGGGACAGGGGGCGCGGGAGCAGTACTTC.

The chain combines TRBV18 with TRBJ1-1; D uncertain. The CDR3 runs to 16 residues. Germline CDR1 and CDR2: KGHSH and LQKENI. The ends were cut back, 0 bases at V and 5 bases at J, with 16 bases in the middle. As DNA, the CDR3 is TGTGCCAGCTCACCACCCCATCCGGGGTCGGGGACTGAAGCTTTCTTT. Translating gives CASSPPHPGSGTEAFF.

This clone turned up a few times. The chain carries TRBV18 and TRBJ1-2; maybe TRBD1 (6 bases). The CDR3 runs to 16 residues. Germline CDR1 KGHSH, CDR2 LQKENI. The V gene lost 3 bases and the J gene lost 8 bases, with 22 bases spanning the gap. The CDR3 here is CASSPPNREGALGYTF. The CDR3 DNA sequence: TGTGCCAGCTCACCTCCCAACAGGGAAGGGGCATTGGGCTACACCTTC.

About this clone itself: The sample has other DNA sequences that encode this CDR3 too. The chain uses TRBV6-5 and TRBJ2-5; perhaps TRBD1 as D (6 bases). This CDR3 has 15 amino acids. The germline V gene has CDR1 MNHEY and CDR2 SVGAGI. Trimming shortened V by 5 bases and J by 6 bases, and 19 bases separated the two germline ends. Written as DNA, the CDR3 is TGTGCCAGCAGTAGTCCAGGGGTCATGAGGCAGACCCAGTACTTC. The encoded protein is CASSSPGVMRQTQYF.

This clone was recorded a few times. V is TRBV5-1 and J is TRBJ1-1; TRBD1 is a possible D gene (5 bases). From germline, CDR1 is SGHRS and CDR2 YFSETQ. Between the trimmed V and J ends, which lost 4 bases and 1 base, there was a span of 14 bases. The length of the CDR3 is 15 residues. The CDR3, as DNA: TGCGCCAGCAGCCCCTGGGGCGCGGCGAACACTGAAGCTTTCTTT. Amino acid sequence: CASSPWGAANTEAFF.

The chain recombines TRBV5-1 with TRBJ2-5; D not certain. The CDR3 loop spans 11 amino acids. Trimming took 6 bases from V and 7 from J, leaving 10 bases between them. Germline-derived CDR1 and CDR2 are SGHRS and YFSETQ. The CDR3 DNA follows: TGCGCCAGCAACCCCGGTGGGACCCAGTACTTC. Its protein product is CASNPGGTQYF.

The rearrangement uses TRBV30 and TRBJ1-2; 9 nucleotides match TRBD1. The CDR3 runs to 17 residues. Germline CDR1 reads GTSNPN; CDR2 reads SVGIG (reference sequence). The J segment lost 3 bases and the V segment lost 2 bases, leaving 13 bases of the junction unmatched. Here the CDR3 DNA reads TGTGCCTGGAGTTCACCGGGACAGGGTAGTCATTACTATGGCTACACCTTC. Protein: CAWSSPGQGSHYYGYTF.